Here is one T cell receptor beta chain with its context. There are 15 residues in the CDR3. Trimming pared 0 bases from V and 5 bases from J, leaving 10 bases between. The V gene's germline CDR1 is MGHDK and CDR2 SYGVNS. The method was immunoSEQ multiplex PCR; TCRdb's version includes in-frame clones alone and lacks a portion of them. The repertoire has about 220,000 clones, 70% to 90% of them found once; the top ten carry about 3%. This sample was taken from a study of blood T cell repertoires in COVID-19. Study background: The analysed material was cDNA or gDNA that came from T cells, B-cell-depleted T cells, or PBMCs.

This clonotype was sampled from a man aged 50 to 59 who had recovered from COVID-19. Source material: peripheral blood. The chain carries TRBV25-1 and TRBJ1-4; maybe TRBD1 (5 bases). The CDR3 loop reads CASSEYPGENEKLFF. The CDR3 DNA sequence: TGTGCCAGCAGTGAATACCCGGGGGAAAATGAAAAACTGTTTTTT.